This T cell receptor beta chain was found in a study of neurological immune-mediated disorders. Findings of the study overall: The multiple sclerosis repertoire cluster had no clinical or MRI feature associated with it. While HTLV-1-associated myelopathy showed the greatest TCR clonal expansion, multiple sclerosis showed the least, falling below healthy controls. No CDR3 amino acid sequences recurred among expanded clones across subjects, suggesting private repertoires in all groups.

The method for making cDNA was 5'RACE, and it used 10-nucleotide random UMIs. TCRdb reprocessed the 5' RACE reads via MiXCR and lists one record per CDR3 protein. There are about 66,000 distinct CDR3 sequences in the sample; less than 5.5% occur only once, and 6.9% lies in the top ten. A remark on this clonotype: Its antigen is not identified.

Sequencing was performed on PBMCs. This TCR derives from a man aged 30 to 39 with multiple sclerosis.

As DNA, the CDR3 is TGCAGTGCCGAACCACAGCTGGGTGGCACAGATACGCAGTATTTT. Protein sequence: CSAEPQLGGTDTQYF. The V and J genes are TRBV20-1 and TRBJ2-3; D unresolved. Germline V gives CDR1 DFQATT, CDR2 SNEGSKA (reference sequence). CDR3 size: 15 residues. V was trimmed by 6 bases and J by 1 base, leaving 17 bases between them.